One sample yielded the 16 T cell receptor beta chains listed below, sequenced in a study of blood T cell repertoires in COVID-19. Produced via immunoSEQ multiplex PCR; TCRdb's table is partial and in-frame only. The sample has about 430,000 clones, roughly 88% seen once. Sequencing was performed on PBMCs or T cells enriched from blood (not recorded which). Receptors were obtained from a woman aged 18 to 35 who had been exposed to COVID-19.

The V and J genes are TRBV7-2 and TRBJ1-5, with D possibly matching TRBD1 (6 bases). Germline-derived CDR1 and CDR2 are SGHTA and FQGNSA. CDR3 length: 15 amino acids. Trimming took 1 base from V and 4 from J, leaving 11 bases between them. DNA for the CDR3: TGTGCCAGCAGCTTAGGAGGACAGATAAATCAGCCCCAGCATTTT. As protein: CASSLGGQINQPQHF.

This chain joins TRBV19 and TRBJ1-6; D is undetermined. The V gene's germline CDR1 is LNHDA and CDR2 SQIVND (reference sequence). There are 12 residues in the CDR3. V shed 5 bases and J shed 10 bases, with 9 bases lying between them. CDR3 loop: CASSYGKSPLHF. CDR3 sequence (DNA): TGTGCCAGTAGTTACGGGAAATCACCCCTCCACTTT.

V and J are TRBV4-2 and TRBJ2-1; the D gene is possibly TRBD1 (5 bases). The germline CDR1 and CDR2 sequences are LGHNA and YNFKEQ. The CDR3 runs 14 residues. V was cut by 0 bases and J by 7 bases, with 10 bases left in between. The CDR3 DNA is TGTGCCAGCAGCCAAGACATATCAGGGAATGAGCAGTTCTTC. It is translated as CASSQDISGNEQFF.

The chain carries TRBV9 and TRBJ2-5; D unresolved. Germline lookup yields CDR1 SGDLS and CDR2 YYNGEE. V was pared by 4 bases and J by 2 bases, with 12 bases between. The CDR3 spans 14 residues. CDR3 amino acids: CASSSNNIQETQYF. CDR3 DNA sequence: TGTGCCAGCAGCAGTAACAACATACAAGAGACCCAGTACTTC. Using reference TRBV9 and TRBJ2-5 for the parts outside the CDR3, the full variable domain is DSGVTQTPKHLITATGQRVTLRCSPRSGDLSVYWYQQSLDQGLQFLIQYYNGEERAKGNILERFSAQQFPDLHSELNLSSLELGDSALYFCASSSNNIQETQYFGPGTRLLVL.

The chain has TRBV6-5 and TRBJ2-6; unclear D gene. V shed 4 bases and J shed 0 bases, with 7 bases lying between them. In germline, CDR1 is MNHEY, CDR2 SVGAGI. The CDR3 spans 15 residues. The CDR3: CASSSTGSGANVLTF. The CDR3 DNA reads as TGTGCCAGCAGTTCTACCGGCTCTGGGGCCAACGTCCTGACTTTC.

The chain recombines TRBV28 with TRBJ2-7, with 9 bases matching TRBD2. The CDR3 is made up of 16 amino acids. V lost 3 bases to trimming and J lost 12 bases; unmatched junction nucleotides: 18. CDR1 and CDR2 (germline): MDHEN, SYDVKM. CDR3 in amino acids: CASSFSGLALGDRLYF. The CDR3 DNA follows: TGTGCCAGCAGTTTTTCCGGACTAGCGCTCGGAGATAGGCTGTACTTC. Drawing the rest from reference TRBV28 and TRBJ2-7, the complete variable domain is DVKVTQSSRYLVKRTGEKVFLECVQDMDHENMFWYRQDPGLGLRLIYFSYDVKMKEKGDIPEGYSVSREKKERFSLILESASTNQTSMYLCASSFSGLALGDRLYFGPGTRLTVT.

This chain links TRBV5-1 with TRBJ2-3; 9 nucleotides align to TRBD2. V was clipped by 4 bases and J by 0 bases; unmatched bases: 6. There are 16 residues in the CDR3. Germline assignment: CDR1 SGHRS and CDR2 YFSETQ. CDR3 bases: TGCGCCAGCAGCCCCACGACTAGCGGAAGCACAGATACGCAGTATTTT. It is translated as CASSPTTSGSTDTQYF.

J is TRBJ2-2 and V is TRBV5-1; 8 bases line up with TRBD2. Trimming at V came to 2 bases and at J to 3 bases, leaving 3 bases not matched to a gene. This CDR3 region has 15 residues. The germline CDR1 and CDR2 sequences are SGHRS and YFSETQ. CDR3 amino acids: CASSFSGAYTGELFF. The CDR3 DNA reads as TGCGCCAGCAGCTTTAGCGGGGCTTACACCGGGGAGCTGTTTTTT.

The gene calls are TRBV6-5 and TRBJ2-7; 11 bases map to TRBD2. Trimming took 6 bases from V and 6 from J; bases not matched to a gene: 10. The CDR3 length is 15 residues. Germline V gene lookup returns CDR1 MNHEY and CDR2 SVGAGI. The CDR3 DNA reads TGTGCCAGCAGCCCACCGGGACTAGCGGCTCTCGAGCAGTACTTC. It translates to CASSPPGLAALEQYF.

The genes are TRBV18 and TRBJ1-5; 7 bases fit TRBD1. The CDR3 sequence is 17 residues long. Germline V gene sequence: CDR1 KGHSH, CDR2 LQKENI. V lost 2 bases, J lost 1 base, and 8 bases stayed unmatched. In DNA, the CDR3 is TGTGCCAGCTCACCATCCGACAGGGATGACAGCAATCAGCCCCAGCATTTT. It translates to CASSPSDRDDSNQPQHF.

Only a few counts were recorded for this clone. The gene calls are TRBV4-1 and TRBJ2-1, with D possibly TRBD1 on 5 matching bases. Germline CDR1 is MGHRA and CDR2 is YSYEKL. CDR3 size: 16 residues. Trimming cost V 1 base and J 5 bases, with 15 bases left between them. CDR3 sequence (DNA): TGCGCCAGCAGCCAAGGACAGCTAATAAATAACAATGAGCAGTTCTTC. This codes for CASSQGQLINNNEQFF.

The chain has TRBV5-4 and TRBJ2-5; 7 nucleotides match TRBD2. V trimming: 0 bases; J trimming: 0 bases; junction bases outside the gene matches: 8. The CDR3 runs to 17 residues. CDR1 is SGHNT and CDR2 is YYREEE in the germline V gene (reference sequence). In DNA, the CDR3 is TGTGCCAGCAGCTTGGTGTCGCGGGGGACCTACCAAGAGACCCAGTACTTC. The encoded protein is CASSLVSRGTYQETQYF. The entire variable domain, with the rest obtained from reference TRBV5-4 and TRBJ2-5, is as follows: ETGVTQSPTHLIKTRGQQVTLRCSSQSGHNTVSWYQQALGQGPQFIFQYYREEENGRGNFPPRFSGLQFPNYSSELNVNALELDDSALYLCASSLVSRGTYQETQYFGPGTRLLVL.

On this clone: This CDR3 is also generated by other DNA sequences in the sample. The gene calls are TRBV2 and TRBJ2-3; D remains ambiguous. Germline values: CDR1 SNHLY, CDR2 FYNNEI. The CDR3 sequence is 11 residues long. V was pared by 6 bases and J by 3 bases, with 4 bases between. CDR3: CASSYTDTQYF. CDR3 coding DNA: TGTGCCAGCAGCTATACAGATACGCAGTATTTT.

The chain joins TRBV5-1 to TRBJ2-6; TRBD2 aligns across 7 bases. Germline V gene lookup returns CDR1 SGHRS and CDR2 YFSETQ. J gave up 2 bases and V 3 bases, and 5 bases lay outside the gene matches. The CDR3 covers 16 residues. The CDR3, as DNA: TGCGCCAGCAGCTCGGGGAGGGAACCTGGGGCCAACGTCCTGACTTTC. Its protein product is CASSSGREPGANVLTF.

This chain joins TRBV3-1 (or the pseudogene TRBV3-2) and TRBJ2-7, with D tentatively TRBD1 (6 bases). V lost 1 base to trimming and J lost 0 bases, with 13 bases between them. This CDR3 is built from 16 residues. The V gene's germline CDR1 is LGHDT and CDR2 YNNKEL (reference sequence). DNA for the CDR3: TGTGCCAGCAGCCAAGTACAAGGACAGTTCTCCTACGAGCAGTACTTC. This codes for CASSQVQGQFSYEQYF.

In this sample, this clone turned up once. The chain couples TRBV28 to TRBJ2-7, with 10 bases lining up with TRBD2. V lost 6 bases to trimming and J lost 7 bases; unmatched junction nucleotides: 12. The germline V gene encodes CDR1 MDHEN and CDR2 SYDVKM. The CDR3 extends over 15 amino acids. The CDR3 coding sequence is TGTGCCAGCAGCTCTATAACTAGCGGGAATCTTGAGCAGTACTTC. Protein product: CASSSITSGNLEQYF. Together with reference TRBV28 and TRBJ2-7, the CDR3 gives the full variable domain: DVKVTQSSRYLVKRTGEKVFLECVQDMDHENMFWYRQDPGLGLRLIYFSYDVKMKEKGDIPEGYSVSREKKERFSLILESASTNQTSMYLCASSSITSGNLEQYFGPGTRLTVT.